This T cell receptor beta chain was identified in a study of cytomegalovirus exposure and HLA in healthy donors. Use of 60 Vbeta and 13 Jbeta primers characterized the PCR. Assay used: immunoSEQ multiplex PCR; TCRdb lists only in-frame clones, some missing. The sample carries approximately 150,000 clones, about 80% recorded once. Germline CDR1 is LNHDA and CDR2 is SQIVND (reference sequence). V was cut by 7 bases and J by 5 bases, with 17 bases left in between. The CDR3 has 14 amino acids. Study results and limitations: According to an earlier analysis, most TCR beta V segments yielded productive rearrangements about 87% or about 30% of the time. Across HLA loci, a later analysis found differing TCR association rates, with DRB1 most and HLA-C fewest.

About this clone: Its target is unknown.

This chain uses TRBV19 with TRBJ1-1; no reliable D call. The sequencing input was PBMCs. The receptor comes from a man under 40 in good health and CMV-seropositive. Here the CDR3 reads CASMERGVRTEAFF. The DNA of the CDR3 is TGTGCCAGTATGGAGCGGGGAGTTAGGACTGAAGCTTTCTTT. Combining the CDR3 with reference TRBV19 and TRBJ1-1 gives the whole variable domain DGGITQSPKYLFRKEGQNVTLSCEQNLNHDAMYWYRQDPGQGLRLIYYSQIVNDFQKGDIAEGYSVSREKKESFPLTVTSAQKNPTAFYLCASMERGVRTEAFFGQGTRLTVV.